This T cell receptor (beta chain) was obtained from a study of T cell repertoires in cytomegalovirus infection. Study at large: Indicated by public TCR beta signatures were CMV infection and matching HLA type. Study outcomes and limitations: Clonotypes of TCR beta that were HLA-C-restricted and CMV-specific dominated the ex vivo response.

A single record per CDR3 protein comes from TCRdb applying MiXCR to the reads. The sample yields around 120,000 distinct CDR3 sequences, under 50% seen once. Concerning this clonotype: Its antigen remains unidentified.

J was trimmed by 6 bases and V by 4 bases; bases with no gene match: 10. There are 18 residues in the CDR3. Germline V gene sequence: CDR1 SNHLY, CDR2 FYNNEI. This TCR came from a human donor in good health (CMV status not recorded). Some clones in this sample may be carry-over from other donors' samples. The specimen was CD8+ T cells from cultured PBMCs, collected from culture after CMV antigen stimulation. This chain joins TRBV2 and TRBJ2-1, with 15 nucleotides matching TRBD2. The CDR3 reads CASSVPVEGLAGGNEQFF. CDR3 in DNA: TGTGCCAGCAGTGTACCGGTCGAGGGACTAGCGGGGGGCAATGAGCAGTTCTTC.